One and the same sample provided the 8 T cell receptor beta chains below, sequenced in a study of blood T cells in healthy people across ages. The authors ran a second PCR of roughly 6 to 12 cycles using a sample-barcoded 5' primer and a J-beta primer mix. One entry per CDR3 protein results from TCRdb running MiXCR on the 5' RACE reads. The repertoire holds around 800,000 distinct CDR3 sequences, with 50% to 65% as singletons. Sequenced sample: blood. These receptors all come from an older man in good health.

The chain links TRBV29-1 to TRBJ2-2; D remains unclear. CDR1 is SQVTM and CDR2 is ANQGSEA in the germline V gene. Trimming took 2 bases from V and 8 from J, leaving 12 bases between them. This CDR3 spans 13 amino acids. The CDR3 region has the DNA TGCAGCGTTGAATGGGGAATCGCAGGGGAGCTGTTTTTT. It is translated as CSVEWGIAGELFF.

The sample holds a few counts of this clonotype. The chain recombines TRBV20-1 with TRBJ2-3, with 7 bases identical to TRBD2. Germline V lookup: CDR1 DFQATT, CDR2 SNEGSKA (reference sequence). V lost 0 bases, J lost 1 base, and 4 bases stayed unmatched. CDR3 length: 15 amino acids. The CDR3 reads CSARDWTSGTDTQYF. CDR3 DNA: TGCAGTGCTAGAGATTGGACTAGTGGCACAGATACGCAGTATTTT.

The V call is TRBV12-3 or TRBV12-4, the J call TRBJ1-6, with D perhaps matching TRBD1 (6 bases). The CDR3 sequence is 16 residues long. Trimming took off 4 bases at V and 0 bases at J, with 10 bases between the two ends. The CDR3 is CASSYQGSSYNSPLHF. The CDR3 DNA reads TGTGCCAGCAGTTATCAGGGGAGCTCCTATAATTCACCCCTCCACTTT.

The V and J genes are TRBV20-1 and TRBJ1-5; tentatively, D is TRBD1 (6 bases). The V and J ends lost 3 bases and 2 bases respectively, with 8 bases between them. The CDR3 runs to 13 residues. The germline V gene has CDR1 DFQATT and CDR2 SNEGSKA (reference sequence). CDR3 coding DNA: TGCAGTGCTAGGAGGACAGGCAATCAGCCCCAGCATTTT. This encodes CSARRTGNQPQHF.

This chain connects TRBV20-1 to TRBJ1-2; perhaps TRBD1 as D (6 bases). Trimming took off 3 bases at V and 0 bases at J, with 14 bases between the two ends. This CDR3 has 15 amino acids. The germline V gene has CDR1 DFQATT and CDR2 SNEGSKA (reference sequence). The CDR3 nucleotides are TGCAGTGCTAGTGATATTAGGGGGGCTAACTATGGCTACACCTTC. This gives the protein CSASDIRGANYGYTF.

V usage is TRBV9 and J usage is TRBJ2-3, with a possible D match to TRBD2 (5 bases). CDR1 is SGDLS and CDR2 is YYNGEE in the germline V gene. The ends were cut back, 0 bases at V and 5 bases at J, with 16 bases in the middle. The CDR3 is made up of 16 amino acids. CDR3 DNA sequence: TGTGCCAGCAGCGTAGGCGGTAGCGAGGGTCAAGATACGCAGTATTTT. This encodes CASSVGGSEGQDTQYF.

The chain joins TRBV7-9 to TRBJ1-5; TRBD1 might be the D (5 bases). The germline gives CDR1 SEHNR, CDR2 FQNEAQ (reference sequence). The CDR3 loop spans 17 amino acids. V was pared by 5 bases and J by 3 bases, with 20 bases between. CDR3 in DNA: TGTGCCAGCAGCGGAGGGGTGATGGGGCGAGACAATCAGCCCCAGCATTTT. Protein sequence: CASSGGVMGRDNQPQHF.

The CDR3 region is CASSLGPNNVFPWAAYGYTF. DNA of the CDR3: TGTGCCAGCAGCCTGGGACCCAACAACGTATTTCCCTGGGCAGCCTATGGCTACACCTTC. The V and J genes are TRBV7-2 and TRBJ1-2; D may be TRBD1 (5 bases). V lost 5 bases, J lost 4 bases, and 32 bases lay in between. The V gene's germline CDR1 is SGHTA and CDR2 FQGNSA. The CDR3 consists of 20 residues.